The next 17 T cell receptor beta chains were all read from a single sample in a study of blood T cells in healthy people across ages. Primed by a sample-barcoded 5' primer and a J-beta primer mix, a second PCR proceeded for about 7 to 12 cycles. TCRdb independently ran MiXCR on the 5' RACE reads; one entry per CDR3 protein. The sample shows 1 million or so distinct CDR3 sequences, 45% of them seen only once. The sequenced sample was blood. The receptors were sampled from a woman aged 55-75 years in good health.

Only a few counts were recorded for this clonotype. V and J are TRBV20-1 and TRBJ2-7; D is ambiguous. CDR1 is DFQATT, CDR2 SNEGSKA, per germline (reference sequence). V was clipped by 3 bases and J by 2 bases, with 8 bases between them. This CDR3 is built from 12 residues. The CDR3 nucleotides read TGCAGTGCTAGCCCCCAGACCTACGAGCAGTACTTC. It codes for CSASPQTYEQYF.

This clonotype has just a few counts. The chain joins TRBV24-1 to TRBJ2-5; 7 nucleotides match TRBD2. In germline, CDR1 is KGHDR, CDR2 SFDVKD. Germline trimming cut 5 bases from V and 4 bases from J; bases unmatched to any gene: 9. There are 15 residues in the CDR3. The chain's CDR3 is CATSAREKFGETQYF. CDR3 DNA sequence: TGTGCCACCAGTGCGCGGGAGAAATTCGGAGAGACCCAGTACTTC.

The V and J genes are TRBV27 and TRBJ1-2, with 8 bases matching TRBD1. Germline CDR1 MNHEY, CDR2 SMNVEV (reference sequence). J was trimmed by 7 bases and V by 4 bases; bases with no gene match: 2. The CDR3 sequence is 12 residues long. The CDR3 coding sequence is TGTGCCAGCAGTTATACAGGGGGTGGCTACACCTTC. It yields the protein CASSYTGGGYTF.

This clonotype was counted a few times. The chain couples TRBV25-1 to TRBJ2-4; D is uncertain. V gave up 4 bases and J gave up 1 base, with 11 bases separating them. CDR3 length equals 15 residues. Germline V gives CDR1 MGHDK, CDR2 SYGVNS. DNA of the CDR3: TGTGCCAGCAGTGCCGAGGAGCTGGCCAAAAACATTCAGTACTTC. It is translated as CASSAEELAKNIQYF. Full variable domain (remainder filled in from reference TRBV25-1 and TRBJ2-4): EADIYQTPRYLVIGTGKKITLECSQTMGHDKMYWYQQDPGMELHLIHYSYGVNSTEKGDLSSESTVSRIRTEHFPLTLESARPSHTSQYLCASSAEELAKNIQYFGAGTRLSVL.

The rearrangement joins TRBV12-3 or TRBV12-4 to TRBJ1-5; D remains unclear. Trimming pared 3 bases from V and 1 base from J, leaving 13 bases between. CDR3 length equals 16 residues. CDR3 protein: CASSFKRDSSNQPQHF. In nucleotides, the CDR3 is TGTGCCAGCAGTTTTAAGCGGGATTCGAGCAATCAGCCCCAGCATTTT.

This chain links TRBV29-1 with TRBJ2-2; 10 nucleotides line up with TRBD1. This CDR3 is built from 16 residues. Germline values: CDR1 SQVTM, CDR2 ANQGSEA. The trim removed 1 base at V and 4 bases at J, leaving 6 bases unmatched. This CDR3 is CSVEGSRTGGTGELFF. The CDR3 nucleotides are TGCAGCGTTGAAGGATCGCGGACAGGGGGCACCGGGGAGCTGTTTTTT.

The chain has TRBV7-9 and TRBJ1-5; possible D gene TRBD1, 5 bases. CDR3 size: 14 residues. V was cut by 3 bases and J by 6 bases, with 12 bases left in between. Germline-derived CDR1 and CDR2 are SEHNR and FQNEAQ (reference sequence). The CDR3 DNA sequence: TGTGCCAGCAGCTTGGGGGGTTTAGGTCAGCCCCAGCATTTT. Translated, it gives CASSLGGLGQPQHF.

This clonotype was observed a single time. The chain joins TRBV3-1 to TRBJ2-1; D is unclear. The V gene lost 4 bases and the J gene lost 8 bases, with 9 bases spanning the gap. Germline V gene lookup returns CDR1 LGHDT and CDR2 YNNKEL (reference sequence). The CDR3 is 12 amino acids. The CDR3 bases are TGTGCCAGCAGCCCGACGAACGATGAGCAGTTCTTC. It codes for CASSPTNDEQFF.

This clonotype has only a few counts. The chain is built from TRBV20-1 and TRBJ2-3; the D is unclear. Trimming took off 6 bases at V and 0 bases at J, with 10 bases between the two ends. The CDR3 loop spans 13 amino acids. Germline V gene data show CDR1 as DFQATT and CDR2 as SNEGSKA (reference sequence). In DNA form, the CDR3 reads TGCAGTGCGACCGACCCTAGCACAGATACGCAGTATTTT. This codes for CSATDPSTDTQYF.

Regarding this clonotype: One end of the junction is discordant with germline, which a read error may explain. V gene TRBV6-6 combines with J gene TRBJ2-3, with a possible D match to TRBD2 (6 bases). This CDR3 region has 15 residues. From germline, CDR1 is MNHNY and CDR2 SVGAGI (reference sequence). The CDR3 reads CASGYLGASEDTQYF. The DNA for the CDR3 is TGTGCCAGCGGTTACCTCGGGGCTAGCGAGGATACGCAGTATTTT.

The chain links TRBV5-6 to TRBJ2-5; 8 positions match TRBD1. The J call may be mistaken, given a closer DNA end match to TRBJ2-7. The CDR3 is 12 residues long. CDR1 and CDR2 from the germline V gene are SGHDT and YYEEEE. The CDR3 spells CASKWTGHEQYF. CDR3 nucleotides: TGTGCCAGCAAGTGGACAGGGCACGAGCAGTACTTC.

This sequence joins TRBV25-1 and TRBJ2-5, with 8 bases that match TRBD2. V lost 2 bases to trimming and J lost 0 bases; unmatched junction nucleotides: 8. The CDR3 extends over 17 amino acids. In germline, CDR1 is MGHDK, CDR2 SYGVNS. CDR3: CASSEGQLAVDQETQYF. In nucleotides, the CDR3 is TGTGCCAGCAGTGAAGGGCAACTAGCGGTAGACCAAGAGACCCAGTACTTC.

The chain is built from TRBV6-6 and TRBJ2-6; D is ambiguous. This CDR3 region has 16 residues. The V gene lost 5 bases and the J gene lost 0 bases, with 11 bases spanning the gap. Germline V CDR1 and CDR2: MNHNY, SVGAGI (reference sequence). CDR3 amino acids: CASSDRPPSGANVLTF. In DNA, the CDR3 is TGTGCCAGCAGTGACCGACCTCCCTCTGGGGCCAACGTCCTGACTTTC.

V usage is TRBV20-1 and J usage is TRBJ2-4, with a tentative D call TRBD1 (6 bases). Near its end, the DNA agrees better with TRBJ2-7, so the J call may be wrong. Germline values: CDR1 DFQATT, CDR2 SNEGSKA (reference sequence). This CDR3 is 15 amino acids long. This CDR3 is CSARDIRGYRDEQYF. For the CDR3, the DNA is TGCAGTGCTAGAGATATCAGGGGATATCGGGACGAGCAGTACTTC.

This clonotype was observed a handful of times. J is TRBJ1-2 and V is TRBV28; D is ambiguous. CDR3 length equals 14 residues. V lost 2 bases and J lost 5, with 12 bases in between. Germline CDR1 is MDHEN and CDR2 is SYDVKM. The CDR3 region is CASSLIRFLYGYTF. CDR3 in DNA: TGTGCCAGCAGTTTAATACGGTTCCTATATGGCTACACCTTC.

The V call is TRBV12-3 or TRBV12-4, the J call TRBJ2-3; 10 positions match TRBD2. J gave up 2 bases and V 5 bases, and 7 bases lay outside the gene matches. The CDR3 has 16 residues. CDR3 amino acids: CASSPELAGYTDTQYF. DNA for the CDR3: TGTGCCAGCAGTCCCGAACTAGCGGGGTACACAGATACGCAGTATTTT.

The V gene is TRBV28, the J gene TRBJ2-1, with 7 bases lining up with TRBD2. Germline trimming cut 6 bases from V and 7 bases from J; bases unmatched to any gene: 3. The CDR3 is made up of 12 amino acids. Germline loops: CDR1 MDHEN, CDR2 SYDVKM. In DNA, the CDR3 is TGTGCCAGCAGCAAGGGACTAAATGAGCAGTTCTTC. This translates into CASSKGLNEQFF.